This T cell receptor (beta chain) was identified during a study of T cell responses to AZD1222 COVID-19 vaccine. Sequencing was performed with immunoSEQ multiplex PCR; in TCRdb, only in-frame clones are kept and a portion is missing. The sample records approximately 150,000 clones, more than 85% being singletons. CDR3 size: 15 residues. Germline CDR1 reads LGHNA; CDR2 reads YNFKEQ. Deletions cut 6 bases from V and 0 bases from J, with 12 bases between. This receptor was identified in an adult who received the AZD1222 COVID-19 vaccine. This specimen consisted of peripheral blood, obtained 28 days after the second AZD1222 dose. The J gene is TRBJ1-3, the V gene TRBV4-2, with unresolved D. The CDR3 reads CASRSEATSGNTIYF. The CDR3 region has the DNA TGTGCCAGCAGGTCAGAGGCAACCTCTGGAAACACCATATATTTT.